This TCR beta chain was recorded in a study of CD8+ T cells in alopecia areata. Whole-study context: The drug, tofacitinib, lasted 6 to 18 months, followed by 6 months off drug.

Obtained from alopecia areata patients were lesional scalp punch biopsies along with peripheral blood. Comment on this clone: As yet, its antigen is unknown. Distinct nucleotide sequences in the sample also encode this CDR3.

Isolated RNA was reverse transcribed into cDNA used as the sequencing template. The table came from immunoSEQ multiplex PCR; TCRdb's copy has only in-frame clones and leaves some out. This repertoire shows about 180,000 clones, roughly 65% found once; its top ten account for around 1.8%. Study-wide points: Patients displayed less clarity in TCR sharing than mice, a finding possibly related to HLA.

V lost 2 bases and J lost 1, with 3 bases in between. Per the germline V gene, CDR1 is GTSNPN and CDR2 is SVGIG (reference sequence). CDR3 length: 13 residues. The clonotype was recovered from a human donor with alopecia areata. This chain joins TRBV30 and TRBJ2-6; D gene uncertain. The sample consisted of CD4+ T cells sorted from blood, taken at week 0. As DNA, the CDR3 is TGTGCCTGGAGTCTTTCTGGGGCCAACGTCCTGACTTTC. Amino acid sequence: CAWSLSGANVLTF. Full variable domain (rest looked up from reference TRBV30 and TRBJ2-6): SQTIHQWPATLVQPVGSPLSLECTVEGTSNPNLYWYRQAAGRGLQLLFYSVGIGQISSEVPQNLSASRPQDRQFILSSKKLLLSDSGFYLCAWSLSGANVLTFGAGSRLTVL.